This is a list of T cell receptor beta chains from one sample in a study of CD8+ T cells in alopecia areata. Method: immunoSEQ multiplex PCR; TCRdb's copy keeps in-frame clones and lacks some. In the table there are 150,000 to 250,000 clones, 45% to 65% of which are singletons. Source: CD4+ T cells sorted from blood, taken at week 4, from a patient treated with tofacitinib. The receptors here all came from a human donor with alopecia areata. Both conserved end residues are part of each CDR3.

v_call cdr3_aa
TRBV30 CAWSPPGQTKNIQYF
TRBV5-4 CASRLPTGSNTEAFF
TRBV4-3 CASSQSRVRGETQYF
TRBV2 CASSAKRGQETQYF
TRBV29-1 CSVETGNTEAFF
TRBV29-1 CSGRQGNYGYTF
TRBV28 CASSAGTRWEQYF
TRBV10-3 CAISDRWGETQYF
TRBV29-1 CSAYSPPLEQYF
TRBV14 CASSRAAWGEAFF
TRBV29-1 CSVWTGRNSPLHF
TRBV30 CAWSVRQGTSNQPQHF
TRBV28 CASSFRGPGANVLTF
TRBV29-1 CSVDLAGRTGELFF
TRBV7-2 CASSLEQTNQPQHF
TRBV13 CAGASGGAAGYTF
TRBV4-2 CASSQGTSGGPSSYNEQFF
TRBV2 CASSEQGAYNEQFF
TRBV28 CASSLRTDEQYF
TRBV4-2 CATSEAFTEAFF
TRBV29-1 CSVVGQGAKQYF
TRBV29-1 CSVEDRSRGTYEQYF
TRBV5-6 CASSFQDGTGVSETQYF
TRBV29-1 CSVTLQGRDTEAFF
TRBV29-1 CSAGEGPTYEQYF
TRBV11-2 CASRSDRGNYGYTF
TRBV29-1 CSVKIEDFQETQYF
TRBV30 CAWSDSPNTEAFF
TRBV7-9 CASSLDSHDGYTF
TRBV7-3 CASTPGGPTDTQYF
TRBV27 CASSSSGGRTDTQYF
TRBV5-1 CASSTGLVNEQFF
TRBV29-1 CSVGGGQGNQPQHF
TRBV2 CASSLDRAGANVLTF
TRBV29-1 CSVSVGARAPAVTF
TRBV7-9 CASSLETGSPLHF
TRBV5-1 CASSSSDRRGEQYF
TRBV30 CAWTGFTISGNTIYF
TRBV29-1 CSASRDTNSPLHF
TRBV25-1 CASSLDSSQVYF
TRBV6-1 CASSGANVLTF
TRBV18 CASSPQGRGSPLHF
TRBV4-1 CASSRYMLGELFF
TRBV30 CAWSVRSRGGNSPLHF
TRBV2 CASSGGRGPYYGYTF
TRBV5-1 CASRPDRDTEAFF
TRBV5-4 CAVKTQGASYEQYF
TRBV30 CAWSQVGTNQPQHF